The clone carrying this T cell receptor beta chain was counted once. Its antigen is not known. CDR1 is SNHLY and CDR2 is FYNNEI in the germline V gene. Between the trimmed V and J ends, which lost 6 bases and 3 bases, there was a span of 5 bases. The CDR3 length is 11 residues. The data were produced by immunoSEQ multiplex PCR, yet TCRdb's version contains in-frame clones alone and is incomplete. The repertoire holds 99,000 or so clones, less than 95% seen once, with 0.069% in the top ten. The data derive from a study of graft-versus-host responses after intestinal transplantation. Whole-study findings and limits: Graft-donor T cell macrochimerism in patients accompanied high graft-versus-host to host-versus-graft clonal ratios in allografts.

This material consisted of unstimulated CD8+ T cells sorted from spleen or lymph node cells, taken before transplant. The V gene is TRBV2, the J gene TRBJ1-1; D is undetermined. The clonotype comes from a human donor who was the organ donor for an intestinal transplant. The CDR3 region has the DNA TGTGCCAGCAGACGGGACACTGAAGCTTTCTTT. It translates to CASRRDTEAFF.